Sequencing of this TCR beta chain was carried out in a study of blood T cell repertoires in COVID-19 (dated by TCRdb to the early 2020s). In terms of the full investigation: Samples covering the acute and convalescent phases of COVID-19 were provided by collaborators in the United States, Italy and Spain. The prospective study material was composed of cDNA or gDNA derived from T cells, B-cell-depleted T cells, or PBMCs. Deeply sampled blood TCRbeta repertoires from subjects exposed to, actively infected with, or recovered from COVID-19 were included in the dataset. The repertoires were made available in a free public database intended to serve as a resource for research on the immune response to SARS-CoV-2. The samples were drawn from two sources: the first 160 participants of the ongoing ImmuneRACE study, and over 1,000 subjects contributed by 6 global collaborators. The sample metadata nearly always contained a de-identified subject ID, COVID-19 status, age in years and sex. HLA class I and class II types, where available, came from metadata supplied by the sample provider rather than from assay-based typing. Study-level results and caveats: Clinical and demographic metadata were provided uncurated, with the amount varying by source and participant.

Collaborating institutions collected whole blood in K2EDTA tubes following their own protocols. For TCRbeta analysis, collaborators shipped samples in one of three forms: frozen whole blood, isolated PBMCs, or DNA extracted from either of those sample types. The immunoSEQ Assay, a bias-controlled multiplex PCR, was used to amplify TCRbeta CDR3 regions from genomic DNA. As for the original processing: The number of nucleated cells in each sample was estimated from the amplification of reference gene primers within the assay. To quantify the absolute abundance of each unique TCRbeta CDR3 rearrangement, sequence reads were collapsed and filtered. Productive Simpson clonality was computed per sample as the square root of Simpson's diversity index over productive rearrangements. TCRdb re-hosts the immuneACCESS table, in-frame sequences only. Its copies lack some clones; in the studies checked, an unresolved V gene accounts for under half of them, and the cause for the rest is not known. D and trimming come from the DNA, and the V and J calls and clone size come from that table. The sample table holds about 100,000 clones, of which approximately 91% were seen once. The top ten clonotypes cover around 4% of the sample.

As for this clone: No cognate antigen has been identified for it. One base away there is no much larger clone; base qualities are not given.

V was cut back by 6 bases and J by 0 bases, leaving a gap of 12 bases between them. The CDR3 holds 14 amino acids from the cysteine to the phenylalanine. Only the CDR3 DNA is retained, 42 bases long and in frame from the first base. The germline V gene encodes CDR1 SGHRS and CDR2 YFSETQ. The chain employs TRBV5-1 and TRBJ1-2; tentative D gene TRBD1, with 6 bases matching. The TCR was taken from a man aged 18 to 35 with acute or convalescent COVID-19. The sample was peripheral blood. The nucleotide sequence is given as TGCGCCAGCAAACGGACAGAAGCTAACTATGGCTACACCTTC. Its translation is CASKRTEANYGYTF.